Only a few counts were recorded for the clone carrying this TCR beta chain. The data were taken from a study of regulatory T cells in long-lasting Graves disease. The TCR beta library used iRepertoire HTBI primers with Arm-PCR amplification of CDR3. TCRdb recomputed calls from the multiplex PCR reads with MiXCR, one row per CDR3 protein. This table has 350,000 to 500,000 distinct CDR3 sequences, roughly a fifth appearing once. The V end was cut by 6 bases, the J end by 0 bases, with 15 bases between. The CDR3 covers 15 residues. Germline V CDR1 and CDR2: MNHEY, SVGEGT. Time point denoted: persistent/refractory GD, antithyroid drugs over 5 years with positive TRAb. RNA extracted from PBMCs served as the sequencing template.

The V and J genes are TRBV6-2 or TRBV6-3 and TRBJ2-7; D gene uncertain. Here the sequenced sample was peripheral blood mononuclear cells (PBMCs), taken when the disease was refractory, from a patient treated with antithyroid drugs. The sequence came from a female donor with Graves disease. The DNA of the CDR3 is TGTGCCAGCAGACTTACAACTTTGAGCTCCTACGAGCAGTACTTC. Its translation: CASRLTTLSSYEQYF.